Listed below are T cell receptor beta chains from one sample, sequenced in a study of blood T cell repertoires in COVID-19. The method was immunoSEQ multiplex PCR; TCRdb's version includes in-frame clones alone and lacks a portion of them. The sample has hundreds of thousands of clones; roughly 85% are singletons. The material sequenced was PBMCs or T cells enriched from blood (not recorded which). Source of these receptors: a man aged 35 to 55 who had been exposed to COVID-19. Each CDR3 is given with its conserved first and last residue. Each record gives: D gene, V gene, clone size, J gene, CDR3 protein, CDR3 DNA. The D gene is left open where the match is weak. Rows may omit the clone size; those that give it use once, few, many or a size class.

TRBD1	TRBV5-1	NA	TRBJ1-4	CASSSGQGGEKLFF	TGCGCCAGCAGCTCGGGACAGGGTGGTGAAAAACTGTTTTTT
TRBD1	TRBV5-6	NA	TRBJ2-7	CASSFGQGMAYEQYF	TGTGCCAGCAGCTTTGGACAGGGGATGGCCTACGAGCAGTACTTC
TRBD2	TRBV13	NA	TRBJ2-3	CASSLLAGVLYF	TGTGCCAGCAGCTTACTAGCGGGAGTCCTTTATTTT
TRBD1	TRBV2	NA	TRBJ2-3	CASTPGTGTDTQYF	TGTGCCTCAACTCCCGGGACAGGCACAGATACGCAGTATTTT
NA	TRBV21-1	NA	TRBJ2-2	CASSKSPTGGTGELFF	TGTGCCAGCAGCAAATCCCCAACAGGGGGTACCGGGGAGCTGTTTTTT
TRBD2	TRBV20-1	NA	TRBJ2-1	CSASWGVAGWSYNEQFF	TGCAGTGCTAGTTGGGGGGTAGCGGGTTGGTCCTACAATGAGCAGTTCTTC
TRBD2	TRBV5-1	NA	TRBJ2-3	CASSPGLAGGVDTQYF	TGCGCCAGCAGCCCCGGACTAGCGGGAGGGGTAGATACGCAGTATTTT
NA	TRBV24-1	NA	TRBJ1-3	CATTGYTIYF	TGTGCCACTACGGGGTACACCATATATTTT
NA	TRBV21-1	NA	TRBJ2-7	CASTARSSEPGWEQYF	TGTGCCAGCACCGCACGGTCCTCCGAACCGGGGTGGGAGCAGTACTTC
NA	TRBV29-1	NA	TRBJ2-3	CSVQALDTQYF	TGCAGCGTTCAAGCCCTTGATACGCAGTATTTT
TRBD1	TRBV6-1	NA	TRBJ1-1	CASSERTGRYTEAFF	TGTGCCAGCAGTGAGAGGACAGGGCGATACACTGAAGCTTTCTTT
TRBD2	TRBV2	once	TRBJ2-1	CASSVSLAGGEQFF	TGTGCCAGCAGTGTTTCCCTAGCGGGAGGTGAGCAGTTCTTC
NA	TRBV3-1/TRBV3-2	NA	TRBJ2-7	CASSHGITYEQYF	TGTGCCAGCAGCCATGGCATAACCTACGAGCAGTACTTC
NA	TRBV5-1	once	TRBJ1-5	CASSLGGARYQPQHF	TGCGCCAGCAGCTTGGGCGGGGCGAGATATCAGCCCCAGCATTTT
NA	TRBV15	NA	TRBJ1-6	CATSRDVRTIIHPLHF	TGTGCCACCAGCAGAGATGTACGGACAATAATTCACCCCCTCCACTTT